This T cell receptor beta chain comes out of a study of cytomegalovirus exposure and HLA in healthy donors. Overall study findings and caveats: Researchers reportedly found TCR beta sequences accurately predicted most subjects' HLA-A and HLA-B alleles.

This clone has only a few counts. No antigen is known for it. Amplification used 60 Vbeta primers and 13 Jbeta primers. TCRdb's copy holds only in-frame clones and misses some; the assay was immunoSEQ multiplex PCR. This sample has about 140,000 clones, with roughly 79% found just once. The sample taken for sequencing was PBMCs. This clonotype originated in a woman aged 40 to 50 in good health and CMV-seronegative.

CDR3 region: CASREDSFSGNTIYF. The CDR3 DNA sequence: TGTGCCAGCAGAGAGGACAGTTTCTCTGGAAACACCATATATTTT. The chain uses TRBV2 and TRBJ1-3; possibly TRBD1 for D (6 bases). Germline-derived CDR1 and CDR2 are SNHLY and FYNNEI. Trimming pared 6 bases from V and 0 bases from J, leaving 12 bases between. The CDR3 has 15 amino acids.